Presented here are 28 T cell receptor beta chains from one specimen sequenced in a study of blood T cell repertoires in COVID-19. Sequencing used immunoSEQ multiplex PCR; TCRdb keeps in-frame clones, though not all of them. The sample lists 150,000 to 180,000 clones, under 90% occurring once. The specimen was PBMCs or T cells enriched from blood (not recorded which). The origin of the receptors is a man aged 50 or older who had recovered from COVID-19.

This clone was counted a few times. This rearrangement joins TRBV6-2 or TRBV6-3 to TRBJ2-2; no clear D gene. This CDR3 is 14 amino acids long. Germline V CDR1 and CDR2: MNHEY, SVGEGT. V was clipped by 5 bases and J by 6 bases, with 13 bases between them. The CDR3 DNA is TGTGCCAGCAGTCCCATTACTTCTTCCGGGGAGCTGTTTTTT. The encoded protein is CASSPITSSGELFF.

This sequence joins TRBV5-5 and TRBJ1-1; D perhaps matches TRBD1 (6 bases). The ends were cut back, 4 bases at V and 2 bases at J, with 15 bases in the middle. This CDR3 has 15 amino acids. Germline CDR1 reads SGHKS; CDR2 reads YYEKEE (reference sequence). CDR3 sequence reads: CASSQTGTPNTEAFF. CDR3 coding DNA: TGTGCCAGCAGCCAAACCGGGACACCTAACACTGAAGCTTTCTTT.

CDR3 protein: CASSFRGLGEKLFF. The DNA of the CDR3 is TGCGCCAGCAGCTTCAGGGGGCTCGGGGAAAAACTGTTTTTT. The chain couples TRBV5-1 to TRBJ1-4, with 8 nucleotides matching TRBD1. This CDR3 spans 14 amino acids. From germline, CDR1 is SGHRS and CDR2 YFSETQ. J was trimmed by 8 bases and V by 2 bases; bases with no gene match: 5.

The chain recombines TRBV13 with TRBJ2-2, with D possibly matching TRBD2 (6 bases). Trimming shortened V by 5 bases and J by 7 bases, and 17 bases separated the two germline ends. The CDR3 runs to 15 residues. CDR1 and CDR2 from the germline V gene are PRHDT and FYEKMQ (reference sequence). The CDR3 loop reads CASSPRGSGVGELFF. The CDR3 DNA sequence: TGTGCCAGCAGCCCAAGGGGATCGGGGGTCGGGGAGCTGTTTTTT.

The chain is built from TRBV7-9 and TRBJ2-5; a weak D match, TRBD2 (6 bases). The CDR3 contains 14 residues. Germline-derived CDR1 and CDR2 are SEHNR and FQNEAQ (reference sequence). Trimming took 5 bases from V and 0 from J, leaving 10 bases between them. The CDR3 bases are TGTGCCAGCAGCCGGGGACTGAACCAAGAGACCCAGTACTTC. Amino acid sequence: CASSRGLNQETQYF.

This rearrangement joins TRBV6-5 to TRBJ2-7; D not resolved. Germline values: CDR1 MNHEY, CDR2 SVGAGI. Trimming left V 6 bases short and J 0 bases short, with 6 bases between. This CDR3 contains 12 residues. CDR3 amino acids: CASRVSSYEQYF. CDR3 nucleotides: TGTGCCAGCAGGGTGAGCTCCTACGAGCAGTACTTC.

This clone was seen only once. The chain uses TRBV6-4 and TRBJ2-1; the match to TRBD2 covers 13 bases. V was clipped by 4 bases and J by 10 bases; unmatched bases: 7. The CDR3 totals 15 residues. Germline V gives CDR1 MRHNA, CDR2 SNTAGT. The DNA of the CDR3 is TGTGCCAGCAGTGTACTAGCGGGGGGGCCAGGCGAGCAGTTCTTC. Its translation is CASSVLAGGPGEQFF.

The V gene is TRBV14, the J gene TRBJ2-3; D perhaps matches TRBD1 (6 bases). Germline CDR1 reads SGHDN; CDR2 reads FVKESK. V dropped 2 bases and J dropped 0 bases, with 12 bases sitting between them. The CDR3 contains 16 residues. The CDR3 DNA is TGTGCCAGCAGCCAAACAGGGATCAGGAGCACAGATACGCAGTATTTT. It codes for CASSQTGIRSTDTQYF.

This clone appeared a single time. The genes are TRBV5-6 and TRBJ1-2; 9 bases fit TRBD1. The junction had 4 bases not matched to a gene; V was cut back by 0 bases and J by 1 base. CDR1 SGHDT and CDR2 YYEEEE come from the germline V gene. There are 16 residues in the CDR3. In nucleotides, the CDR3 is TGTGCCAGCAGCTTGGAAGGGACAGGGATTAACTATGGCTACACCTTC. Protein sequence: CASSLEGTGINYGYTF.

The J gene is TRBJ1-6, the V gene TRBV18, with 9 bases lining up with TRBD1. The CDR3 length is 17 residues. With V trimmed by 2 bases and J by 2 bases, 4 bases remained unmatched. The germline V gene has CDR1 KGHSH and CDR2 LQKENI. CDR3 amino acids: CASSPDGDRAYNSPLHF. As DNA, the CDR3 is TGTGCCAGCTCACCAGATGGGGACAGGGCCTATAATTCACCCCTCCACTTT.

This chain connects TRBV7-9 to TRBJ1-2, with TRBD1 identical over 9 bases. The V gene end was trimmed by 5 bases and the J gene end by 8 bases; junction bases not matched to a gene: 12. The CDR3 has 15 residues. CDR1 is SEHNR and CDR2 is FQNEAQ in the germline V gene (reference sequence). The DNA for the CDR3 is TGTGCCAGCAGCCGGAACGGACAGGGGAAAGAGGGCTACACCTTC. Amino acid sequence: CASSRNGQGKEGYTF.

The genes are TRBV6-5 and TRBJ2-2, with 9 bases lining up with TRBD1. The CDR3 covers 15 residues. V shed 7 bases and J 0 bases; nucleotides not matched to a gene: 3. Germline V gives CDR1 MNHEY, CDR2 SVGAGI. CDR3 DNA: TGTGCCAGCATTAGGGACAGGGCGAACACCGGGGAGCTGTTTTTT. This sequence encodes CASIRDRANTGELFF.

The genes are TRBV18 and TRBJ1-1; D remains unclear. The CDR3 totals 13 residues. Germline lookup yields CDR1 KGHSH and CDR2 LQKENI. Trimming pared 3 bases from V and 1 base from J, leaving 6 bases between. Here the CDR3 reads CASSPGGNTEAFF. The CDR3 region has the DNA TGTGCCAGCTCACCGGGAGGGAACACTGAAGCTTTCTTT.

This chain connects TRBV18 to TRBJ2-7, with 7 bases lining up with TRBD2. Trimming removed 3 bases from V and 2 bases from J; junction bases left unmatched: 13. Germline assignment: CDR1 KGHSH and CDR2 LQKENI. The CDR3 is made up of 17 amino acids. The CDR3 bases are TGTGCCAGCTCACCGACGCCACCCGCTAGCGGCACCTACGAGCAGTACTTC. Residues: CASSPTPPASGTYEQYF.

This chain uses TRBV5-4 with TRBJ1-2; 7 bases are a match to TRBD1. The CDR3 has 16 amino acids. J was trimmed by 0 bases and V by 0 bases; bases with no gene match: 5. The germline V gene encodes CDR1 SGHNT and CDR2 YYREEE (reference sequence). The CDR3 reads CASSLEQGRTNYGYTF. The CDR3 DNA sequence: TGTGCCAGCAGCTTGGAACAGGGGAGAACTAACTATGGCTACACCTTC.

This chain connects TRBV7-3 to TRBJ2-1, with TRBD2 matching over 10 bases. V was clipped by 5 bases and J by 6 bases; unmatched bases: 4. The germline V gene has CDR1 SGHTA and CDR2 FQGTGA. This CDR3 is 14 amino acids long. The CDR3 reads CASSISGGTNEQFF. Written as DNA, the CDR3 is TGTGCCAGCAGCATTAGCGGGGGGACCAATGAGCAGTTCTTC.

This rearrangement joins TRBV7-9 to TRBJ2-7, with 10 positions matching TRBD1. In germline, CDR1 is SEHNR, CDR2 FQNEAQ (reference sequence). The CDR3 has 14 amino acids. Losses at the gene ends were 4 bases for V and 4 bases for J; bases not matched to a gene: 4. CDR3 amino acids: CASSSGGQGYEQYF. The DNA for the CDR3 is TGTGCCAGCAGCTCAGGGGGACAGGGGTACGAGCAGTACTTC. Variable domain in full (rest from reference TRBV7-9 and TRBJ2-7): DTGVSQNPRHKITKRGQNVTFRCDPISEHNRLYWYRQTLGQGPEFLTYFQNEAQLEKSRLLSDRFSAERPKGSFSTLEIQRTEQGDSAMYLCASSSGGQGYEQYFGPGTRLTVT.

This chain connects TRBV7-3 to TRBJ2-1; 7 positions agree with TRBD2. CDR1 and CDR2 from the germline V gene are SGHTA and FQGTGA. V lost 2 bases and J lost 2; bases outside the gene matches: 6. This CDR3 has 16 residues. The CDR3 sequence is CASSLGPAGTYNEQFF. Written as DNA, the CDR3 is TGTGCCAGCAGCTTAGGGCCAGCGGGGACCTACAATGAGCAGTTCTTC.

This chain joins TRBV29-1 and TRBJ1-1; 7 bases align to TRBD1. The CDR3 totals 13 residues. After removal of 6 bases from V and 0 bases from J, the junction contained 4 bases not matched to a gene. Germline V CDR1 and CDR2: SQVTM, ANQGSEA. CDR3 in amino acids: CSVQTGVNTEAFF. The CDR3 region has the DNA TGCAGCGTCCAAACAGGGGTGAACACTGAAGCTTTCTTT.

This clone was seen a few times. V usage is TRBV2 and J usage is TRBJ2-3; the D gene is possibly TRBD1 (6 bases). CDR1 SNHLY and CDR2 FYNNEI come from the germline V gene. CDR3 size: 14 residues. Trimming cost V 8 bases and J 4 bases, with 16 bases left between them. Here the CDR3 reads CASVHGRGSDTQYF. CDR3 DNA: TGTGCCAGCGTTCACGGCAGGGGCTCAGATACGCAGTATTTT. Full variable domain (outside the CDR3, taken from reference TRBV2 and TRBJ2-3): EPEVTQTPSHQVTQMGQEVILRCVPISNHLYFYWYRQILGQKVEFLVSFYNNEISEKSEIFDDQFSVERPDGSNFTLKIRSTKLEDSAMYFCASVHGRGSDTQYFGPGTRLTVL.

The CDR3 sequence: CASSDRPGQGGTEAFF. CDR3 DNA sequence: TGCGCCAGCAGCGACCGTCCGGGACAGGGAGGCACTGAAGCTTTCTTT. The chain is built from TRBV5-1 and TRBJ1-1, with 9 bases matching TRBD1. CDR1 SGHRS and CDR2 YFSETQ come from the germline V gene. Trimming took 4 bases from V and 4 from J; bases not matched to a gene: 11. There are 16 residues in the CDR3.

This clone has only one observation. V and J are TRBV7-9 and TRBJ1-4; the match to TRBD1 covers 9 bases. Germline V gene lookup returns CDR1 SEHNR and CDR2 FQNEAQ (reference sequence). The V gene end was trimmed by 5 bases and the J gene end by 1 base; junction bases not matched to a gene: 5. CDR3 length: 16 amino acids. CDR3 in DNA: TGTGCCAGCAGCCGGGGACAGGGCGGAACTAATGAAAAACTGTTTTTT. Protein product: CASSRGQGGTNEKLFF.

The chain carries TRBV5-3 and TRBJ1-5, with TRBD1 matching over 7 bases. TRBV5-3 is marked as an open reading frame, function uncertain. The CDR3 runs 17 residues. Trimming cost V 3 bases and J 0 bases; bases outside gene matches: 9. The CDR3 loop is CARSSQGSGVSNQPQHF. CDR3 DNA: TGTGCCAGAAGCTCACAGGGGAGTGGGGTTAGCAATCAGCCCCAGCATTTT.

The CDR3 loop reads CASSRTGAGNTIYF. The CDR3 bases are TGTGCCAGCAGTAGGACAGGGGCTGGAAACACCATATATTTT. The V call is TRBV28, the J call TRBJ1-3; 9 nucleotides align to TRBD1. This CDR3 is built from 14 residues. Germline-derived CDR1 and CDR2 are MDHEN and SYDVKM. With V trimmed by 5 bases and J by 2 bases, 1 base remained unmatched.

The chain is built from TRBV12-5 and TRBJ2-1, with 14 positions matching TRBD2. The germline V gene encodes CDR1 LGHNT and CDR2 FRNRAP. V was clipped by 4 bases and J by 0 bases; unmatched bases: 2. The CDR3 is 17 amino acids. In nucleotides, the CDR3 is TGTGCTAGTGGTTCAGGACTAGCGGGGGGCTCCTACAATGAGCAGTTCTTC. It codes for CASGSGLAGGSYNEQFF.

DNA for the CDR3: TGTGCCAGCAGCCCGGGACTAGCGGGGACAACAAGTACGCAGTATTTT. It encodes CASSPGLAGTTSTQYF. The chain carries TRBV3-1 (or the pseudogene TRBV3-2) and TRBJ2-3, with 13 bases lining up with TRBD2. J was trimmed by 8 bases and V by 4 bases; bases with no gene match: 9. In germline, CDR1 is LGHDT, CDR2 YNNKEL (reference sequence). This CDR3 contains 16 residues.

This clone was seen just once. CDR3 nucleotide sequence: TGTGCCAGCAGCCCGGGGGTGGAGACCCAGTACTTC. As protein: CASSPGVETQYF. The rearrangement links TRBV12-3 or TRBV12-4 to TRBJ2-5, with D possibly matching TRBD2 (6 bases). The V end was cut by 6 bases, the J end by 5 bases, with 10 bases between. The length of the CDR3 is 12 residues.

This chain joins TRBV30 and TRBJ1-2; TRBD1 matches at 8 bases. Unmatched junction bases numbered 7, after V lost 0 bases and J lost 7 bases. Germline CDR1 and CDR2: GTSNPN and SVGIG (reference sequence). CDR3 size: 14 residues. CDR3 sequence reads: CAWSVGTGFSGYTF. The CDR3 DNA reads TGTGCCTGGAGTGTCGGGACAGGTTTCTCTGGCTACACCTTC. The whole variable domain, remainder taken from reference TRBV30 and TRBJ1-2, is SQTIHQWPATLVQPVGSPLSLECTVEGTSNPNLYWYRQAAGRGLQLLFYSVGIGQISSEVPQNLSASRPQDRQFILSSKKLLLSDSGFYLCAWSVGTGFSGYTFGSGTRLTVV.